These 6 T cell receptor beta chains were sequenced from one sample in a study of blood T cell repertoires in COVID-19. Only in-frame clones appear in the TCRdb table, and some are missing; sequencing was by immunoSEQ multiplex PCR. The repertoire holds about 58,000 clones, 85% to 90% seen once, with about an eighth in the top ten. The specimen was peripheral blood. The receptors derive from a man aged 55 to 70 with active COVID-19.

This clone was seen more than once but under ten times. This chain uses TRBV3-1 (or the pseudogene TRBV3-2) with TRBJ1-1; the D gene is possibly TRBD1 (5 bases). V was clipped by 4 bases and J by 1 base, with 13 bases between them. There are 15 residues in the CDR3. Germline V gene lookup returns CDR1 LGHDT and CDR2 YNNKEL (reference sequence). The CDR3 spells CASSLGGSRNTEAFF. DNA for the CDR3: TGTGCCAGCAGCCTGGGGGGGAGCAGGAACACTGAAGCTTTCTTT.

The chain uses TRBV5-4 and TRBJ2-1; maybe TRBD1 (6 bases). This CDR3 is 13 amino acids long. Germline CDR1 SGHNT, CDR2 YYREEE (reference sequence). V was shortened by 3 bases and J by 5 bases, with 9 bases between the two germline ends. CDR3 in DNA: TGTGCCAGCAGCTGGGGGCCTGACAATGAGCAGTTCTTC. Protein: CASSWGPDNEQFF.

This sequence joins TRBV10-3 and TRBJ2-7, with 7 bases lining up with TRBD1. Trimming removed 5 bases from V and 1 base from J; junction bases left unmatched: 8. Looked up from germline, CDR1 is ENHRY and CDR2 is SYGVKD. CDR3 size: 15 residues. In DNA, the CDR3 is TGTGCCATCAGTCCCGAGGGGGCGCTTTCCTACGAGCAGTACTTC. Translation: CAISPEGALSYEQYF.

The V gene is TRBV18, the J gene TRBJ2-7; TRBD1 aligns across 11 bases. Germline V lookup: CDR1 KGHSH, CDR2 LQKENI. The ends lost 2 bases at V and 5 bases at J; junction bases unmatched: 2. The CDR3 loop spans 14 amino acids. DNA for the CDR3: TGTGCCAGCTCACCAGGGACAGGGGGTCACGAGCAGTACTTC. It codes for CASSPGTGGHEQYF.

J is TRBJ2-7 and V is TRBV11-2; 10 nucleotides match TRBD1. The CDR3 is 16 residues long. Germline-derived CDR1 and CDR2 are SGHAT and FQNNGV. Trimming removed 3 bases from V and 4 bases from J; junction bases left unmatched: 9. CDR3 loop: CASSFSRRTGGYEQYF. CDR3 nucleotides: TGTGCCAGCAGCTTTTCTCGCCGGACAGGGGGATACGAGCAGTACTTC.

The chain's CDR3 is CASSLPLAGQGTGELFF. In nucleotides, the CDR3 is TGTGCCAGCAGCTTGCCCCTAGCGGGCCAAGGGACCGGGGAGCTGTTTTTT. The chain employs TRBV5-6 and TRBJ2-2; 8 bases are shared with TRBD2. Germline CDR1 reads SGHDT; CDR2 reads YYEEEE. CDR3 length: 17 residues. V dropped 1 base and J dropped 5; count of bases not matched to a gene: 10.